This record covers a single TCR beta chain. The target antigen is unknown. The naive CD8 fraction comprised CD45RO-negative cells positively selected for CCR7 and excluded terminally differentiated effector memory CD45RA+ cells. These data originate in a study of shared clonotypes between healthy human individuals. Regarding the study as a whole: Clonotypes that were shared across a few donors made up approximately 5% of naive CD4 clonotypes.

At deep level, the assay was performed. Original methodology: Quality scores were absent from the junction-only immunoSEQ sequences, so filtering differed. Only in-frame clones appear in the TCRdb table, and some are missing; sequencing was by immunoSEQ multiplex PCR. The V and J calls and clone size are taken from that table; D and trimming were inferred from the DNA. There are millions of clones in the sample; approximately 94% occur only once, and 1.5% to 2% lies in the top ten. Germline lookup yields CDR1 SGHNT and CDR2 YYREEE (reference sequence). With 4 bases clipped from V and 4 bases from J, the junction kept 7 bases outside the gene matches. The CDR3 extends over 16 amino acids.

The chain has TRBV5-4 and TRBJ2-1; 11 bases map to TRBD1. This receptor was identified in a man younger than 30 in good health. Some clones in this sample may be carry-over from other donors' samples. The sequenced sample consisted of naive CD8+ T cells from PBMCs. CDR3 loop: CASSGQGAGWYNEQFF. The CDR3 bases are TGTGCCAGCAGCGGACAGGGGGCCGGGTGGTACAATGAGCAGTTCTTC.